This T cell receptor (beta chain) appears in the sequencing data of a study of blood T cells in healthy people across ages. CDR3 length equals 13 residues. From germline, CDR1 is SGHTA and CDR2 FQGNSA. In the case of this clonotype: Antigen: not known. The junction differs from germline at one of its ends, possibly a read error.

Study results and limitations: As age increased, TCR beta diversity per million T cells fell in a roughly linear fashion.

A J-beta primer mix and a sample-barcoded 5' primer were used in a second PCR of about 7 to 12 cycles. In TCRdb, the 5' RACE reads were re-called with MiXCR into one record per CDR3 protein. The sample comprises some 1,800,000 distinct CDR3 sequences, roughly two fifths of which are singletons, and 23% rests with the top ten. J is TRBJ1-2 and V is TRBV7-2; D unresolved. Input material: blood. This clonotype was sampled from a human donor in good health. The CDR3 nucleotides are TGTGCCAGCAGCTTCCGGGAGAACTTTGGCTACACCTTC. Translated: CASSFRENFGYTF. The whole variable domain, remainder taken from reference TRBV7-2 and TRBJ1-2, is GAGVSQSPSNKVTEKGKDVELRCDPISGHTALYWYRQSLGQGLEFLIYFQGNSAPDKSGLPSDRFSAERTGGSVSTLTIQRTQQEDSAVYLCASSFRENFGYTFGSGTRLTVV.